Below, 5 T cell receptor beta chains from the same sample are listed, as sequenced in a study of T-cell reconstitution after alpha-beta-depleted transplantation in children. TCRbeta library preparation incorporated unique molecular identifiers. TCRdb re-called the PCR reads with MiXCR, one entry per CDR3 protein. The sample comprises about 420,000 distinct CDR3 sequences, 11% of which are singletons, and roughly 6% rests with the top ten. The sequencing used PBMCs from the stem cell graft donor, collected from the stem cell graft. The receptor set was obtained from a human donor who donated a stem cell graft to a child with acute myeloid leukemia.

This clonotype has only a few counts. This sequence joins TRBV5-5 and TRBJ1-2, with a possible D match to TRBD1 (5 bases). The CDR3 contains 13 residues. Germline assignment: CDR1 SGHKS and CDR2 YYEKEE (reference sequence). Deletions cut 4 bases from V and 5 bases from J, with 12 bases between. The CDR3 coding sequence is TGTGCCAGCAGCAAGGGACTCCTGTATGGCTACACCTTC. Amino acids: CASSKGLLYGYTF. The full variable domain, completed using reference TRBV5-5 and TRBJ1-2, is DAGVTQSPTHLIKTRGQQVTLRCSPISGHKSVSWYQQVLGQGPQFIFQYYEKEERGRGNFPDRFSARQFPNYSSELNVNALLLGDSALYLCASSKGLLYGYTFGSGTRLTVV.

This clonotype was seen repeatedly, ten times or more. This chain links TRBV6-1 with TRBJ2-5, with a weak D call TRBD2 (5 bases). V was shortened by 6 bases and J by 0 bases, with 11 bases between the two germline ends. The CDR3 runs 14 residues. Germline V lookup: CDR1 MNHNS, CDR2 SASEGT. CDR3 nucleotides: TGTGCCAGCAGGCAGTCCGGGGACCAAGAGACCCAGTACTTC. Protein: CASRQSGDQETQYF.

In its sample, this clonotype was seen a few times. The V call is TRBV21-1, the J call TRBJ1-1; the table names TRBD1, a call not compared with the DNA. TRBV21-1 is reported as a pseudogene. The CDR3 covers 17 residues. The CDR3 region is CASSKVGTGPWCTEAFF. CDR3 DNA: TGTGCCAGCAGCAAAGTTGGGACAGGCCCCTGGTGCACTGAAGCTTTCTTT.

CDR3 in amino acids: CASSLETLNTGELFF. The CDR3 bases are TGTGCCAGCAGCTTGGAGACATTGAACACCGGGGAGCTGTTTTTT. V is TRBV7-2 and J is TRBJ2-2; D is unclear. V gave up 3 bases and J gave up 1 base, with 9 bases separating them. Germline assignment: CDR1 SGHTA and CDR2 FQGNSA. This CDR3 comprises 15 residues. Based on the CDR3 plus reference TRBV7-2 and TRBJ2-2, the full variable domain is GAGVSQSPSNKVTEKGKDVELRCDPISGHTALYWYRQSLGQGLEFLIYFQGNSAPDKSGLPSDRFSAERTGGSVSTLTIQRTQQEDSAVYLCASSLETLNTGELFFGEGSRLTVL.

The table lists this clonotype with many counts. CDR3: CSERTGGCCDTDTQYF. The CDR3 coding sequence is TGCAGTGAACGGACAGGGGGCTGTTGTGACACAGATACGCAGTATTTT. This chain joins TRBV20-1 and TRBJ2-3, with 11 bases lining up with TRBD1. Looked up from germline, CDR1 is DFQATT and CDR2 is SNEGSKA (reference sequence). This CDR3 spans 16 amino acids. After removal of 7 bases from V and 2 bases from J, the junction contained 11 bases not matched to a gene.